Sequencing of this T cell receptor beta chain was carried out in a study of T cells in Graves' hyperthyroidism and ophthalmopathy. Amplification of TCR beta CDR3 regions used RNA as the template. During a first-round RT-PCR of the TCR CDR3, the HTBI primer set was used. TCRdb processed the multiplex PCR reads anew with MiXCR; each CDR3 protein has one entry. The sample consists of about 360,000 distinct CDR3 sequences, approximately 13% of them appearing once. Points on this clonotype: Its antigen remains unknown.

The CDR3 consists of 15 residues. With 3 bases clipped from V and 8 bases from J, the junction kept 9 bases outside the gene matches. The germline V gene encodes CDR1 SGHVS and CDR2 FQNEAQ. General study results and limits: Blood shared most expanded thyroid clonotypes above 0.001. Onset of ophthalmopathy came a median 6.5 months after the model predicted it.

The sequencing sample was made of blood. The clonotype originates from a man in his thirties or forties with Graves' hyperthyroidism that later progressed to Graves' ophthalmopathy. The gene calls are TRBV7-8 and TRBJ1-4, with 7 bases fitting TRBD1. CDR3 loop: CASSFDRALQEKLFF. CDR3 DNA: TGTGCCAGCAGCTTCGACAGGGCTTTACAGGAAAAACTGTTTTTT.